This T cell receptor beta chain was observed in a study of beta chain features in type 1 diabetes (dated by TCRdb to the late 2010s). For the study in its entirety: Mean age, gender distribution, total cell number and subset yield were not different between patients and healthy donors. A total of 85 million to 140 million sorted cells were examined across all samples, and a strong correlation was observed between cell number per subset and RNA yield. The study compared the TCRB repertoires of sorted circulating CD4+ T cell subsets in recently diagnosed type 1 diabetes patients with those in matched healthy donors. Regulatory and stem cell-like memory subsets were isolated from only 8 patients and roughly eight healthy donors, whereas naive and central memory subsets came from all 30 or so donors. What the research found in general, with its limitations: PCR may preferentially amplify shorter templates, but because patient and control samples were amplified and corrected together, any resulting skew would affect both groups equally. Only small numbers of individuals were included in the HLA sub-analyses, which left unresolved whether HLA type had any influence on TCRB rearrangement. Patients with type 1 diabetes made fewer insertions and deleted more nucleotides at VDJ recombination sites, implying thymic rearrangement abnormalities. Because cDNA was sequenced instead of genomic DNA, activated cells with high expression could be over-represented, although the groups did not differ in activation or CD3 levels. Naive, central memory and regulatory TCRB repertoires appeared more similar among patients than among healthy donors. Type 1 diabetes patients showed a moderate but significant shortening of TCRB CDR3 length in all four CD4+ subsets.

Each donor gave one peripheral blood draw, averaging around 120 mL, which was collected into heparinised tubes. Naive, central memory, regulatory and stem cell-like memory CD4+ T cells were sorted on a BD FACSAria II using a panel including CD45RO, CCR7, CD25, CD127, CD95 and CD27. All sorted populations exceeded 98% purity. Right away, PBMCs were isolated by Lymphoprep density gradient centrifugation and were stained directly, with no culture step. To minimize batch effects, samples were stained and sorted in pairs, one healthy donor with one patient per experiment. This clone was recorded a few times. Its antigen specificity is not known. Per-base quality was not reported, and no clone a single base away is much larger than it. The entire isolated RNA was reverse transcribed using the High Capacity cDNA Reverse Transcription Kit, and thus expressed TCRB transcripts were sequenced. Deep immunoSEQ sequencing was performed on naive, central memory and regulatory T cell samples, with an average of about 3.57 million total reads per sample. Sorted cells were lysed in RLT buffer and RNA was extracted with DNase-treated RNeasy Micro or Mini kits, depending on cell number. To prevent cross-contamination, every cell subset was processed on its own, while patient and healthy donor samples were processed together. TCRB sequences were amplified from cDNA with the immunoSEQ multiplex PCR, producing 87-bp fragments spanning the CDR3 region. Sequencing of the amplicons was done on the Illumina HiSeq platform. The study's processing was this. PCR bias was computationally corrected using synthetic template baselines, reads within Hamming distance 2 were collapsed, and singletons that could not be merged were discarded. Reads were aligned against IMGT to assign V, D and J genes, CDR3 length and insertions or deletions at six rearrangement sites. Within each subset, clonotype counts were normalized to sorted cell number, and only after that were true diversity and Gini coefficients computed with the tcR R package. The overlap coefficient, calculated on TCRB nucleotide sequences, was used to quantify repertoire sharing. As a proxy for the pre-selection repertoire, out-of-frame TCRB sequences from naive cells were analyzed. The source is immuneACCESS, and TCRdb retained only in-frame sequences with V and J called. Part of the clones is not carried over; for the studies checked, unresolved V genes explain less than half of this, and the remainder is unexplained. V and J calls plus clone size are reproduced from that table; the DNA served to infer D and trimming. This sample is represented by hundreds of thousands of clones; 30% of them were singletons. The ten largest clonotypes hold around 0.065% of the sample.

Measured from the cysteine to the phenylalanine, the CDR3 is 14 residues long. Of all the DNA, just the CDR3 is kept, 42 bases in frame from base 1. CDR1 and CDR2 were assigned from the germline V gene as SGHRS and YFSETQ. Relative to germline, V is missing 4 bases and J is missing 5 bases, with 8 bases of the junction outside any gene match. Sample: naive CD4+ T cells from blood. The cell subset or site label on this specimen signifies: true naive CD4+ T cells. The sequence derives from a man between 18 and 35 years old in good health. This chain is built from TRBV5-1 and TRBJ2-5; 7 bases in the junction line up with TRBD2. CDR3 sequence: CASSVGGPRETQYF. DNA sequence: TGCGCCAGCAGCGTGGGAGGGCCGAGGGAGACCCAGTACTTC.